Presented here are 26 T cell receptor beta chains from one specimen sequenced in a study of vaccination and CD4 T cells after COVID-19. The treatment was: approximately nine-day PBMC culture with coronavirus spike peptide pools or control peptides (ViraFEST assay). The Oncomine TCR Beta short-read assay was what sequenced the DNA obtained from cultured CD4+ T cells. Using its own MiXCR run on the PCR reads, TCRdb lists one record per CDR3 protein. The sample has 5,500 to 8,000 distinct CDR3 sequences, 74% seen once; the top ten hold around 16%. Their specific antigens are unknown. The sequenced sample was CD4+ T cells from blood, cultured in vitro. These receptors all come from a human donor who had recovered from COVID-19.

This chain links TRBV20-1 with TRBJ2-7, with D unclear. With 0 bases removed from V and 1 base from J, the gap between germline ends came to 10 bases. The CDR3 runs 14 residues. Germline CDR1 reads DFQATT; CDR2 reads SNEGSKA (reference sequence). The CDR3: CSARDLARSYEQYF. In DNA form, the CDR3 reads TGCAGTGCTAGAGATCTGGCGCGTTCCTACGAGCAGTACTTC.

CDR3 DNA: TGTGCCACCAGTAGGGGGCTAGCGTGGGACCCAGATACGCAGTATTTT. Translating gives CATSRGLAWDPDTQYF. V gene TRBV24-1 combines with J gene TRBJ2-3, with a weak D call TRBD1 (7 bases). Germline V gene sequence: CDR1 KGHDR, CDR2 SFDVKD. Trimming cost V 6 bases and J 4 bases, with 19 bases left between them. This CDR3 has 16 residues.

CDR3 in DNA: TGTGCCAGCAGCTCTTACTCCAGGACTGGGGTGAACACTGAAGCTTTCTTT. Translation: CASSSYSRTGVNTEAFF. The rearrangement uses TRBV12-1 and TRBJ1-1; no DNA check was done on the table's D call, TRBD1. TRBV12-1 is reported as a pseudogene. CDR3 length equals 17 residues.

This clonotype was picked up one time. The gene calls are TRBV25-1 and TRBJ1-1; D not certain. Germline loops: CDR1 MGHDK, CDR2 SYGVNS. The CDR3 totals 12 residues. V was cut by 5 bases and J by 0 bases, with 4 bases left in between. CDR3: CASSRLNTEAFF. The CDR3 region has the DNA TGTGCCAGCAGTCGGTTGAACACTGAAGCTTTCTTT. Variable domain in full (rest from reference TRBV25-1 and TRBJ1-1): EADIYQTPRYLVIGTGKKITLECSQTMGHDKMYWYQQDPGMELHLIHYSYGVNSTEKGDLSSESTVSRIRTEHFPLTLESARPSHTSQYLCASSRLNTEAFFGQGTRLTVV.

V and J are TRBV20-1 and TRBJ1-2; D perhaps matches TRBD1 (6 bases). V was cut by 3 bases and J by 8 bases, with 16 bases left in between. CDR3 size: 13 residues. Germline loops: CDR1 DFQATT, CDR2 SNEGSKA (reference sequence). The CDR3 bases are TGCAGTGCTAGCGACAGGACGCTCGGGGGCTACACCTTC. Amino acids: CSASDRTLGGYTF.

The chain links TRBV6-5 to TRBJ2-3; the D gene is possibly TRBD1 (6 bases). CDR1 and CDR2 from the germline V gene are MNHEY and SVGAGI. The CDR3 is 17 residues long. V lost 4 bases to trimming and J lost 0 bases, with 17 bases between them. This chain's CDR3 is CASSFGTSRGSTDTQYF. The CDR3 DNA sequence: TGTGCCAGCAGTTTCGGGACATCGCGAGGTAGCACAGATACGCAGTATTTT.

This clonotype is deemed medium-sized. V usage is TRBV24-1 and J usage is TRBJ1-1; TRBD1 matches at 9 bases. Germline V lookup: CDR1 KGHDR, CDR2 SFDVKD. With 7 bases clipped from V and 1 base from J, the junction kept 0 bases outside the gene matches. This CDR3 is built from 13 residues. CDR3 residues: CATRDRGNTEAFF. Here the CDR3 DNA reads TGTGCCACCAGGGACAGGGGGAACACTGAAGCTTTCTTT.

CDR3 residues: CASSQGTLPLGETQYF. The CDR3 coding sequence is TGTGCCAGCAGCCAGGGTACCCTTCCCTTGGGGGAGACCCAGTACTTC. This sequence joins TRBV4-2 and TRBJ2-5; D is ambiguous. Germline CDR1 and CDR2: LGHNA and YNFKEQ. This CDR3 region has 16 residues. V shed 3 bases and J shed 5 bases, with 19 bases lying between them.

The chain links TRBV6-1 to TRBJ2-5; 7 positions agree with TRBD1. CDR3 length: 14 residues. CDR1 is MNHNS and CDR2 is SASEGT in the germline V gene. With V trimmed by 2 bases and J by 1 base, 1 base remained unmatched. The CDR3 DNA follows: TGTGCCAGCAGTGAAAAGGGGGCCCAAGAGACCCAGTACTTC. Translation gives CASSEKGAQETQYF.

The chain recombines TRBV6-1 with TRBJ1-5; 7 nucleotides align to TRBD1. V was clipped by 7 bases and J by 2 bases; unmatched bases: 5. This CDR3 is 14 amino acids long. The germline CDR1 and CDR2 sequences are MNHNS and SASEGT. The CDR3 region is CASTKGAGNQPQHF. In nucleotides, the CDR3 is TGTGCCAGCACGAAGGGGGCTGGCAATCAGCCCCAGCATTTT.

In this sample, this clonotype turned up a few times. This rearrangement joins TRBV7-2 to TRBJ1-2, with 8 nucleotides matching TRBD1. This CDR3 comprises 14 residues. Germline trimming cut 2 bases from V and 6 bases from J; bases unmatched to any gene: 5. CDR1 and CDR2 (germline): SGHTA, FQGNSA. CDR3 region: CASSLKDRANGYTF. The CDR3 DNA reads TGTGCCAGCAGCTTAAAGGACAGGGCTAATGGCTACACCTTC.

The chain recombines TRBV20-1 with TRBJ2-1; D possibly corresponds to TRBD2 (5 bases). The CDR3 runs to 14 residues. Between the trimmed V and J ends, which lost 0 bases and 10 bases, there was a span of 16 bases. Germline V gene lookup returns CDR1 DFQATT and CDR2 SNEGSKA (reference sequence). CDR3 in amino acids: CSARDHRTGKEQFF. Written as DNA, the CDR3 is TGCAGTGCTAGAGATCATAGGACCGGGAAAGAGCAGTTCTTC.

The chain combines TRBV7-9 with TRBJ1-5; D not certain. CDR3 size: 16 residues. The germline CDR1 and CDR2 sequences are SEHNR and FQNEAQ (reference sequence). Between the trimmed V and J ends, which lost 3 bases and 7 bases, there was a span of 19 bases. The CDR3 here is CASSFGYGSAGQPQHF. CDR3 nucleotides: TGTGCCAGCAGCTTTGGGTACGGCTCGGCGGGGCAGCCCCAGCATTTT.

As to this clonotype: One end of the junction does not line up with germline, which may come from a read error. The chain recombines TRBV20-1 with TRBJ1-2; D not certain. Per germline, CDR1 DFQATT and CDR2 SNEGSKA (reference sequence). The CDR3 extends over 15 amino acids. The CDR3 nucleotides read TGCAGTGCTAGAGATGCGGGGTTAGCTAGTTATGGCCACACCTTC. It specifies CSARDAGLASYGHTF.

This chain connects TRBV20-1 to TRBJ2-7, with 8 positions matching TRBD1. The CDR3 contains 15 residues. Trimming cost V 6 bases and J 1 base; bases outside gene matches: 11. Germline V gene lookup returns CDR1 DFQATT and CDR2 SNEGSKA (reference sequence). The CDR3 DNA sequence: TGCAGTGCCGAGAGACAGGGGCAATTTTCCTACGAGCAGTACTTC. It codes for CSAERQGQFSYEQYF.

V and J are TRBV2 and TRBJ1-5; a weak D match, TRBD1 (6 bases). Germline assignment: CDR1 SNHLY and CDR2 FYNNEI. V dropped 0 bases and J dropped 5 bases, with 11 bases sitting between them. The CDR3 runs 15 residues. DNA for the CDR3: TGTGCCAGCAGTGAAGCGCAGGGGTCCTATCAGCCCCAGCATTTT. Protein sequence: CASSEAQGSYQPQHF. Based on the CDR3 plus reference TRBV2 and TRBJ1-5, the full variable domain is EPEVTQTPSHQVTQMGQEVILRCVPISNHLYFYWYRQILGQKVEFLVSFYNNEISEKSEIFDDQFSVERPDGSNFTLKIRSTKLEDSAMYFCASSEAQGSYQPQHFGDGTRLSIL.

The chain has TRBV28 and TRBJ2-7; TRBD1 matches 8 bases. Looked up from germline, CDR1 is MDHEN and CDR2 is SYDVKM. V lost 6 bases and J lost 4; bases outside the gene matches: 8. The CDR3 contains 14 residues. CDR3 coding DNA: TGTGCCAGCAGCCCCGGGGACAGGAGATACGAGCAGTACTTC. Protein product: CASSPGDRRYEQYF. The full variable domain, completed using reference TRBV28 and TRBJ2-7, is DVKVTQSSRYLVKRTGEKVFLECVQDMDHENMFWYRQDPGLGLRLIYFSYDVKMKEKGDIPEGYSVSREKKERFSLILESASTNQTSMYLCASSPGDRRYEQYFGPGTRLTVT.

The chain uses TRBV7-2 and TRBJ2-7; 10 bases agree with TRBD2. The CDR3 consists of 14 residues. Germline-derived CDR1 and CDR2 are SGHTA and FQGNSA. V lost 5 bases and J lost 6; bases outside the gene matches: 7. The CDR3 is CASSLSGRQGEQYF. The DNA for the CDR3 is TGTGCCAGCAGCCTTAGCGGGAGGCAAGGCGAGCAGTACTTC.

The chain couples TRBV28 to TRBJ1-5, with D perhaps matching TRBD1 (6 bases). This CDR3 comprises 17 residues. Trimming took off 4 bases at V and 5 bases at J, with 21 bases between the two ends. Germline CDR1 reads MDHEN; CDR2 reads SYDVKM. The CDR3 sequence is CASSSGSKGGLYQPQHF. CDR3 coding DNA: TGTGCCAGCAGTTCCGGCAGTAAGGGGGGTCTGTATCAGCCCCAGCATTTT.

This chain uses TRBV7-6 with TRBJ1-3, with D maybe TRBD1 (5 bases). The V end was cut by 5 bases, the J end by 2 bases, with 10 bases between. The CDR3 contains 14 residues. Per germline, CDR1 SGHVS and CDR2 FNYEAQ. CDR3 coding DNA: TGTGCCAGCAGCGTCGGGACTCCTGGAAACACCATATATTTT. As protein: CASSVGTPGNTIYF.

This clonotype was detected a few times. The V gene is TRBV27, the J gene TRBJ1-5, with 7 bases identical to TRBD1. Trimming removed 5 bases from V and 0 bases from J; junction bases left unmatched: 7. CDR1 MNHEY and CDR2 SMNVEV come from the germline V gene (reference sequence). This CDR3 is 16 amino acids long. CDR3 nucleotide sequence: TGTGCCAGCAGTCCGACGACAGGGTATAGCAATCAGCCCCAGCATTTT. The encoded protein is CASSPTTGYSNQPQHF.

The V gene is TRBV7-9, the J gene TRBJ2-3; 14 bases fit TRBD2. Germline V CDR1 and CDR2: SEHNR, FQNEAQ (reference sequence). V lost 5 bases and J lost 1; bases outside the gene matches: 5. CDR3 length equals 17 residues. CDR3 region: CASSPPTSGRGTDTQYF. The DNA for the CDR3 is TGTGCCAGCAGCCCCCCGACTAGCGGGAGGGGCACAGATACGCAGTATTTT.

The chain links TRBV6-1 to TRBJ2-1; 11 bases line up with TRBD2. Losses at the gene ends were 5 bases for V and 8 bases for J; bases not matched to a gene: 8. Germline V gene lookup returns CDR1 MNHNS and CDR2 SASEGT. The CDR3 is 15 amino acids. For the CDR3, the DNA is TGTGCCAGCAGTCGACTAGCGGGATTTTTTGATGAGCAGTTCTTC. It is translated as CASSRLAGFFDEQFF.

This chain connects TRBV27 to TRBJ2-1, with D perhaps given as TRBD1 or TRBD2 (5 bases each). CDR3 length equals 14 residues. Trimming took 4 bases from V and 7 from J, leaving 14 bases between them. CDR1 is MNHEY and CDR2 is SMNVEV in the germline V gene (reference sequence). CDR3 amino acids: CASSSPGPQNEQFF. For the CDR3, the DNA is TGTGCCAGCAGTTCGCCGGGACCACAAAATGAGCAGTTCTTC.

This sequence joins TRBV20-1 and TRBJ1-2; D is perhaps TRBD1 (5 bases). Per the germline V gene, CDR1 is DFQATT and CDR2 is SNEGSKA (reference sequence). The CDR3 length is 14 residues. V dropped 1 base and J dropped 2 bases, with 11 bases sitting between them. The CDR3 bases are TGCAGTGCTAGAGCTCCGGGACGGAACTATGGCTACACCTTC. This sequence encodes CSARAPGRNYGYTF.

This clonotype was observed once. The CDR3 spells CASSPTGTRDDEQYF. The DNA for the CDR3 is TGTGCCAGCAGCCCCACCGGGACTAGGGATGACGAGCAGTACTTC. The chain recombines TRBV7-9 with TRBJ2-7; 8 bases align to TRBD2. Trimming at V came to 5 bases and at J to 5 bases, leaving 11 bases not matched to a gene. Germline V gene data show CDR1 as SEHNR and CDR2 as FQNEAQ (reference sequence). The CDR3 extends over 15 amino acids.